The 5 T cell receptor beta chains given below trace back to one sample, sequenced in a study of blood T cell repertoires in COVID-19 (dated by TCRdb to the early 2020s). Library construction relied on the immunoSEQ multiplex PCR assay. TCRdb retrieved this table from immuneACCESS and kept in-frame rearrangements only. Not all clones are present; in checked studies, unresolved V genes account for under half, and no reason is known for the remainder. The sample includes about 410,000 clones, with around 89% observed a single time. In total, the top ten clones hold 1.5% to 1.7% of the sample. Sequenced: peripheral blood. The origin of the receptors is a middle-aged woman with COVID-19, enrolled during active disease.

V is TRBV24-1 and J is TRBJ1-4, with a possible D match to TRBD1 (5 bases). The CDR3 contains 15 residues. Germline V gene lookup returns CDR1 KGHDR and CDR2 SFDVKD. The V gene lost 11 bases and the J gene lost 0 bases, with 15 bases spanning the gap. The CDR3 spells CARGGVFTTNEKLFF. The CDR3 DNA sequence: TGTGCCAGGGGCGGGGTGTTTACAACTAATGAAAAACTGTTTTTT.

The chain has TRBV4-1 and TRBJ2-7; the match to TRBD1 covers 12 bases. Germline V lookup: CDR1 MGHRA, CDR2 YSYEKL. This CDR3 is built from 18 residues. The J segment lost 3 bases and the V segment lost 3 bases, leaving 12 bases of the junction unmatched. The CDR3 loop is CASSQTFGTGGANYEQYF. DNA of the CDR3: TGCGCCAGCAGCCAGACCTTCGGGACAGGGGGCGCGAACTACGAGCAGTACTTC.

This chain connects TRBV19 to TRBJ1-2; D is possibly TRBD1 (5 bases). This CDR3 has 14 residues. The germline V gene has CDR1 LNHDA and CDR2 SQIVND (reference sequence). The ends were cut back, 7 bases at V and 4 bases at J, with 16 bases in the middle. CDR3 amino acids: CASNQPGLGYGYTF. The CDR3 DNA is TGTGCCAGTAATCAACCAGGGTTGGGCTATGGCTACACCTTC.

The rearrangement uses TRBV6-2 or TRBV6-3 and TRBJ2-5; the D gene is possibly TRBD1 (5 bases). Looked up from germline, CDR1 is MNHEY and CDR2 is SVGEGT. This CDR3 is built from 16 residues. V dropped 5 bases and J dropped 4 bases, with 20 bases sitting between them. In DNA, the CDR3 is TGTGCCAGCAGTGCTGGGGCGCGTCAGGTTGGAGAGACCCAGTACTTC. This gives the protein CASSAGARQVGETQYF.

The V gene is TRBV2, the J gene TRBJ1-1; no reliable D call. Deletions cut 2 bases from V and 7 bases from J, with 11 bases between. This CDR3 is built from 13 residues. CDR1 and CDR2 from the germline V gene are SNHLY and FYNNEI. In nucleotides, the CDR3 is TGTGCCAGCAGTGAAATCTTGGAGAGTGAAGCTTTCTTT. This codes for CASSEILESEAFF.